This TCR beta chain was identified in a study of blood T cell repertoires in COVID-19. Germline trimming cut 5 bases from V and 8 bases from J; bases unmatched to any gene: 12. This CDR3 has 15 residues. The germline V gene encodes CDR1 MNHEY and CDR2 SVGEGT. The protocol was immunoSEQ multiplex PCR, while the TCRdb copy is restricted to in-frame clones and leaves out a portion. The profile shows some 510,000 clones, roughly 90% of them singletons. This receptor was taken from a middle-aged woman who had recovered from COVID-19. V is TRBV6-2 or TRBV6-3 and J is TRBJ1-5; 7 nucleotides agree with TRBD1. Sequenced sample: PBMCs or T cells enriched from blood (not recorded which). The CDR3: CASSDRPTGNKPQHF. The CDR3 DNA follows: TGTGCCAGCAGTGACCGACCGACAGGGAATAAGCCCCAGCATTTT.